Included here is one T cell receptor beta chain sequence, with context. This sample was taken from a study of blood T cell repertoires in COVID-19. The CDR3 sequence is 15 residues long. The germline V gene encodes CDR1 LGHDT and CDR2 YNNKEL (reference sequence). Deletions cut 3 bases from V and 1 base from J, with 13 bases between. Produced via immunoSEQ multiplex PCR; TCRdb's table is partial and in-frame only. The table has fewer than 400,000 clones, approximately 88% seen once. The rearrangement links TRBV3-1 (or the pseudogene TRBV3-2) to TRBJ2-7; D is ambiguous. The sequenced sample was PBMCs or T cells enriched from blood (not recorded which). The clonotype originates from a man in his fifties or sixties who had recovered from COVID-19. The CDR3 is CASSQGPVFSYEQYF. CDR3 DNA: TGTGCCAGCAGCCAGGGCCCGGTATTTTCCTACGAGCAGTACTTC.